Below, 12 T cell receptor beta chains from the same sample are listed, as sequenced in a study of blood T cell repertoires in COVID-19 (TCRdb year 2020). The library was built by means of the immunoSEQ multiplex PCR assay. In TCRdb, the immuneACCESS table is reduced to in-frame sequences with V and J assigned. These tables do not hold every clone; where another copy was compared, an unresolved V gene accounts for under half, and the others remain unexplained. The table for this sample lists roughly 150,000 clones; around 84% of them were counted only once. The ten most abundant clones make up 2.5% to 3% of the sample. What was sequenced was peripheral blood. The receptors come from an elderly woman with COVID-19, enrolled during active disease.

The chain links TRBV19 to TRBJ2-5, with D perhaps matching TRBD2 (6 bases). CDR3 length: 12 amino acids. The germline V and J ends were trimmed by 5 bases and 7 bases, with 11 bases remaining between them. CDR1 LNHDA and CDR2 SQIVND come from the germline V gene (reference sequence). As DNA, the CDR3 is TGTGCCAGTAGTCCCGGGGGTGGGACCCAGTACTTC. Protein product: CASSPGGGTQYF.

The CDR3 coding sequence is TGTGCCAGCAGTTTAGCGGGGAAAGCTAACTATGGCTACACCTTC. This encodes CASSLAGKANYGYTF. The chain links TRBV27 to TRBJ1-2; D gene ambiguous. Germline-derived CDR1 and CDR2 are MNHEY and SMNVEV (reference sequence). The CDR3 loop spans 15 amino acids. V lost 2 bases, J lost 0 bases, and 10 bases lay in between.

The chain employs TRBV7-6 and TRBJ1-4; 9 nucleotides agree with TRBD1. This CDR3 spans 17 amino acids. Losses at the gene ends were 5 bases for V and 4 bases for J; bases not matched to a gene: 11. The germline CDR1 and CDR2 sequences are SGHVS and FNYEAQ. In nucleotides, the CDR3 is TGTGCCAGCAGCCCCAAGGGAACAGGGGGCTATAATGAAAAACTGTTTTTT. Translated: CASSPKGTGGYNEKLFF.

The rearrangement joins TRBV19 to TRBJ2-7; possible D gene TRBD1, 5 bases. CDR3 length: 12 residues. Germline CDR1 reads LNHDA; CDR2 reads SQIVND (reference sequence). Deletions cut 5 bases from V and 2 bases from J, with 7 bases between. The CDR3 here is CASSDSTYEQYF. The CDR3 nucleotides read TGTGCCAGTAGTGACAGTACCTACGAGCAGTACTTC.

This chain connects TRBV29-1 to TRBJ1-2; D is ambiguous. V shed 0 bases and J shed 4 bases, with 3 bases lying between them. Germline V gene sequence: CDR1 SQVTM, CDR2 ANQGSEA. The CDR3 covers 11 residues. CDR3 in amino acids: CSVEERYGYTF. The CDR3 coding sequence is TGCAGCGTTGAAGAGCGCTATGGCTACACCTTC. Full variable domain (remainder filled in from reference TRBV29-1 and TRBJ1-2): SAVISQKPSRDICQRGTSLTIQCQVDSQVTMMFWYRQQPGQSLTLIATANQGSEATYESGFVIDKFPISRPNLTFSTLTVSNMSPEDSSIYLCSVEERYGYTFGSGTRLTVV.

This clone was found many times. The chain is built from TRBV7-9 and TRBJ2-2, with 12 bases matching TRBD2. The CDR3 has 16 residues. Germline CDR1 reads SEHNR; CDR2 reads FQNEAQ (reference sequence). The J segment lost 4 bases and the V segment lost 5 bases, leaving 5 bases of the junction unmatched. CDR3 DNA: TGTGCCAGCAGCACTCTAGCGGGAGGGCGCACCGGGGAGCTGTTTTTT. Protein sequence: CASSTLAGGRTGELFF.

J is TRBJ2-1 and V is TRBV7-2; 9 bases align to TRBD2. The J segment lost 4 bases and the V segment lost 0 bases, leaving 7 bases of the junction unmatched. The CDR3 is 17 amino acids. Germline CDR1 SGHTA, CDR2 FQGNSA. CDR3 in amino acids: CASSLATSGAGYNEQFF. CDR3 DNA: TGTGCCAGCAGCTTAGCGACTAGCGGAGCGGGGTACAATGAGCAGTTCTTC.

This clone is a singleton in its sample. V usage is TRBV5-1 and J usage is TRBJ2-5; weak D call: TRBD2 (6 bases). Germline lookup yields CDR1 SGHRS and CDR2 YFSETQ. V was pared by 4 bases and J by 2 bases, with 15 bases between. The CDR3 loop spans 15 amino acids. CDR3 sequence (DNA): TGCGCCAGCAGCGCGGGGCGGGGCTGGCAAGAGACCCAGTACTTC. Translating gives CASSAGRGWQETQYF. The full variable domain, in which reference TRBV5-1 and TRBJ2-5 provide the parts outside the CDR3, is KAGVTQTPRYLIKTRGQQVTLSCSPISGHRSVSWYQQTPGQGLQFLFEYFSETQRNKGNFPGRFSGRQFSNSRSEMNVSTLELGDSALYLCASSAGRGWQETQYFGPGTRLLVL.

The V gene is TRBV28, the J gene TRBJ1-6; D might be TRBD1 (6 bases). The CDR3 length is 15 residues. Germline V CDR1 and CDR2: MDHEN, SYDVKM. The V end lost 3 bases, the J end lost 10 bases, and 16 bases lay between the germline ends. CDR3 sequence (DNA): TGTGCCAGCAGTTTCTACAGGGCGTTAGAATCACCCCTCCACTTT. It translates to CASSFYRALESPLHF.

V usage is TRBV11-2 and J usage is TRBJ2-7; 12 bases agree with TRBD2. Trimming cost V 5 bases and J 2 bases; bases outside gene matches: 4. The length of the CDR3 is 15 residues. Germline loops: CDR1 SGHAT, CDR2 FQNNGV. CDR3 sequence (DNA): TGTGCCAGCAGCATAGGACTAGCGGGAACCTACGAGCAGTACTTC. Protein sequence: CASSIGLAGTYEQYF.

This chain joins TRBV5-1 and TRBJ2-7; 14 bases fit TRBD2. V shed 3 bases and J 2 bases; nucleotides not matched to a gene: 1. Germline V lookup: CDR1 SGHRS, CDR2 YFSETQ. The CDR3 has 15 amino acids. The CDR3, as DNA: TGCGCCAGCAGCTCGGGACTAGCGGGAGCCTACGAGCAGTACTTC. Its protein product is CASSSGLAGAYEQYF.

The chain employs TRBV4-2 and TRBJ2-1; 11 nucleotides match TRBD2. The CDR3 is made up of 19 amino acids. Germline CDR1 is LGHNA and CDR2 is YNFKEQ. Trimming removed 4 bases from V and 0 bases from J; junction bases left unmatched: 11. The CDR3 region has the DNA TGTGCCAGCAGCCGCGCCGGGACTAGCGGATCCTTCTCCTACAATGAGCAGTTCTTC. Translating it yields CASSRAGTSGSFSYNEQFF.